The clone carrying this T cell receptor (beta chain) came up many times. Researchers attached unique molecular identifiers to individual cDNA molecules. TCRdb recomputed calls from the 5' RACE reads with MiXCR, one row per CDR3 protein. The sample yields 50,000 or so distinct CDR3 sequences, over 10% seen once. Germline V gives CDR1 SGHTA, CDR2 FQGNSA. V shed 5 bases and J 5 bases; nucleotides not matched to a gene: 6. The length of the CDR3 is 14 residues. The sample comes from a study of early T cells in non-severe SARS-CoV-2 infection. This chain uses TRBV7-2 with TRBJ2-7; TRBD2 matches 10 bases. The sample was whole blood. The receptor was isolated from an adult who was a healthcare worker with PCR-confirmed SARS-CoV-2 infection or an uninfected control (not recorded which). CDR3 in DNA: TGTGCCAGCAGCCGACTAGCGGGCCGAAACGAGCAGTACTTC. Translated: CASSRLAGRNEQYF.